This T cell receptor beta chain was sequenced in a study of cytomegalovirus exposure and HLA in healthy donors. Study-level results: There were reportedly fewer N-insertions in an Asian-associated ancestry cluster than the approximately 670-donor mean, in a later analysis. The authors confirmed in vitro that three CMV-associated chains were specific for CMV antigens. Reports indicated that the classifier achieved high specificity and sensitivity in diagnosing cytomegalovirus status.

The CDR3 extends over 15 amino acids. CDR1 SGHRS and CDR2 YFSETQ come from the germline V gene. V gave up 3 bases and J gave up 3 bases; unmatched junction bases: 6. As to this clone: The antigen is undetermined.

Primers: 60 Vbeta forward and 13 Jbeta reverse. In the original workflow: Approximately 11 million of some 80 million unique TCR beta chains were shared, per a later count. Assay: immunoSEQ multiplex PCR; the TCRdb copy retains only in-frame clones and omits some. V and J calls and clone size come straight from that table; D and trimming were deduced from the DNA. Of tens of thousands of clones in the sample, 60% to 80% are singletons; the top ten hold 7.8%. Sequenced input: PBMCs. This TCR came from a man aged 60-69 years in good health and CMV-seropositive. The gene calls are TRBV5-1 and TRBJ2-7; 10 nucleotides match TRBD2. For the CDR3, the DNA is TGCGCCAGCAGCTCCCCTAGCGGGGGCTTCTACGAGCAGTACTTC. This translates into CASSSPSGGFYEQYF.